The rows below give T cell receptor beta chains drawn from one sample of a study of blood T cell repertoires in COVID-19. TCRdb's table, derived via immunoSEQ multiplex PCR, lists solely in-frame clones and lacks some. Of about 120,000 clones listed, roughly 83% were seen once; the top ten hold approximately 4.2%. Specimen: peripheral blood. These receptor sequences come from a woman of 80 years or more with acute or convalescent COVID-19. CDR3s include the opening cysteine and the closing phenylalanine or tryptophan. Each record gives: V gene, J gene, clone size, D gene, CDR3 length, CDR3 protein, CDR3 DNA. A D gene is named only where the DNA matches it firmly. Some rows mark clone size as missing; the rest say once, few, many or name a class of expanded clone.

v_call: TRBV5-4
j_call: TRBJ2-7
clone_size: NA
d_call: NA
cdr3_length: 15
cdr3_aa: CASSSPRDFNYEQYF
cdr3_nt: TGTGCCAGCAGCTCCCCCCGGGATTTTAACTACGAGCAGTACTTC

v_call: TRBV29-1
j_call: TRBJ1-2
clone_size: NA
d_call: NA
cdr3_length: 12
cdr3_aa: CSVGDRNYGYTF
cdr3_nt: TGCAGCGTTGGTGACAGGAACTATGGCTACACCTTC

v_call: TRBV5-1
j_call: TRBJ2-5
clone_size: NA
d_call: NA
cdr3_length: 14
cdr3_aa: CASSTTTGKETQYF
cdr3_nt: TGCGCCAGCAGCACCACTACAGGGAAAGAGACCCAGTACTTC

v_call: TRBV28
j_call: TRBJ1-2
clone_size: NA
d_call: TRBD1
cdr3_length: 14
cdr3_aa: CASSLSGQPYGYTF
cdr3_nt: TGTGCCAGCAGTTTATCGGGACAGCCCTATGGCTACACCTTC

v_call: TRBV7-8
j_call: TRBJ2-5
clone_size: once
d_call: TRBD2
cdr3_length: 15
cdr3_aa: CASSLLAGEGETQYF
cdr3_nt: TGTGCCAGCAGCTTACTAGCGGGAGAAGGGGAGACCCAGTACTTC

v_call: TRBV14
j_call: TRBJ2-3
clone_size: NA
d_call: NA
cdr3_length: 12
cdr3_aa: CASSPTLGTQYF
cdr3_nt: TGTGCCAGCAGCCCTACTCTAGGAACGCAGTATTTT

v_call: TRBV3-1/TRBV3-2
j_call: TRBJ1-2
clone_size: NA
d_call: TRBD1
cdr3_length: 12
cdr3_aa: CASSDRGLGYTF
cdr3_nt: TGTGCCAGCAGTGACAGGGGATTAGGCTACACCTTC

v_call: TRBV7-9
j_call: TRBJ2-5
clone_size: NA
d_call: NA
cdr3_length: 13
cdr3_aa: CASSLDRLGTQYF
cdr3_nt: TGTGCCAGCAGCTTAGATCGACTGGGGACCCAGTACTTC

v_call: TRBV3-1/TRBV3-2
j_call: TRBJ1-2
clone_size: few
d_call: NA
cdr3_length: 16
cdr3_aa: CASSGTGSPFNYGYTF
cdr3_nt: TGTGCCAGCAGCGGAACCGGGAGCCCTTTTAACTATGGCTACACCTTC

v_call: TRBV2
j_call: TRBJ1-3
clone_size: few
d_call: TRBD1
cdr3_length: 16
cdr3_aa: CASSGRDRFSGNTIYF
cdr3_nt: TGTGCCAGCAGTGGACGGGACAGGTTCTCTGGAAACACCATATATTTT

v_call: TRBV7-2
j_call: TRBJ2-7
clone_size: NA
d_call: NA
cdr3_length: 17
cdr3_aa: CASSPEAGGTGLTKQYF
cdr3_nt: TGTGCCAGCAGCCCGGAGGCGGGAGGGACAGGACTTACGAAGCAGTACTTC

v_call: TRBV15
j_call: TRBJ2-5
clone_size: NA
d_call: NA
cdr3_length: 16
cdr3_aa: CATSRVRTVGSETQYF
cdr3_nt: TGTGCCACCAGCAGAGTCCGGACAGTTGGGTCGGAGACCCAGTACTTC

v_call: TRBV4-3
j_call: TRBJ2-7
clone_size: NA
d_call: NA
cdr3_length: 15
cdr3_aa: CASSQDSGAAYEQYF
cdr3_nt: TGCGCCAGCAGCCAAGATTCTGGGGCTGCCTACGAGCAGTACTTC

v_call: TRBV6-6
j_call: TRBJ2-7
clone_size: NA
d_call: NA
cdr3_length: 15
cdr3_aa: CASTPPGGSHYEQYF
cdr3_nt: TGTGCCAGCACCCCGCCGGGGGGCTCTCACTACGAGCAGTACTTC

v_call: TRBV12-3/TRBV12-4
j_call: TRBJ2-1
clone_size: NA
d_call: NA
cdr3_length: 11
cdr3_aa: CASSPTFKQFF
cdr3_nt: TGTGCCAGCAGCCCCACTTTTAAGCAGTTCTTC

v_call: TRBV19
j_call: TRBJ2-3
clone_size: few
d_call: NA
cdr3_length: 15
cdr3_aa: CASSRGTEATDTQYF
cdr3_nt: TGTGCCAGTAGTCGCGGGACAGAAGCCACAGATACGCAGTATTTT

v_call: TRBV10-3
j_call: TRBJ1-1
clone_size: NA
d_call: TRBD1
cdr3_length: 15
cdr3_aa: CAISESRTGGTEAFF
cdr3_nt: TGTGCCATCAGTGAGTCGCGGACAGGGGGCACTGAAGCTTTCTTT

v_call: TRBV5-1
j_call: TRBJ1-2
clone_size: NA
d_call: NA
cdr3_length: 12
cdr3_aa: CASSGRNYGYTF
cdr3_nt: TGCGCCAGCAGTGGGAGGAACTATGGCTACACCTTC